The entry below gives a single TCR beta chain sequence along with its context. The table lists this clone with a count of one. Its antigen is unknown. Base-call qualities are not available, and no considerably larger clone is one nucleotide away. V lost 5 bases and J lost 2 bases, and the count of bases not matched to a germline gene is 4. CDR1 MNHEY and CDR2 SMNVEV are derived from the germline V gene (reference sequence). Measured from the cysteine to the phenylalanine, the CDR3 is 14 residues long. Only the CDR3 part of the read is kept: 42 bases, read in frame from the first base. The immunoSEQ Assay, a bias-controlled multiplex PCR, was used to amplify TCRbeta CDR3 regions from genomic DNA. On the authors' methods: Within the assay, amplification of reference gene primers was used to estimate how many nucleated cells each sample contained. To quantify the absolute abundance of each unique TCRbeta CDR3 rearrangement, sequence reads were collapsed and filtered. For each sample, productive Simpson clonality was calculated by taking the square root of Simpson's diversity index across productive rearrangements. TCRdb mirrors the immuneACCESS table, restricted to in-frame sequences. Some clones are absent from its copies; in checked studies, under half trace to an unresolved V gene, and the reason for the others is unknown. V, J and clone size are those of that table, while D and trimming were read from the DNA. For this sample the table gives roughly 190,000 clones, of which approximately 84% were detected only once. Jointly, the top ten make up roughly 3.2% of the sample.

This specimen comes from a study of blood T cell repertoires in COVID-19 (dated by TCRdb to about 2020). For the study in its entirety: Samples from collaborators originated in the United States, Italy and Spain and spanned both the acute and convalescent phases of COVID-19. The material from the prospective study consisted of cDNA or gDNA derived from T cells, B-cell-depleted T cells, or PBMCs. Deeply sampled blood TCRbeta repertoires from subjects exposed to, actively infected with, or recovered from COVID-19 were included in the dataset. A freely available public database, intended as a resource for researchers studying the immune response to SARS-CoV-2, is where the repertoires were released. Samples were obtained from the ongoing ImmuneRACE study (first 160 participants) and from some 1,200 subjects provided by 6 global collaborators. Nearly every sample came with metadata listing a de-identified subject ID, COVID-19 status, age in years and sex. Where HLA class I and class II types were available, the types were taken from metadata supplied by the sample provider, not from assay-based typing. General conclusions and limits of the study: Clinical and demographic metadata were provided uncurated, with the amount varying by source and participant.

Participants in the prospective study were aged 18 to 89 years, lived in more than 20 United States geographic areas, and enrolled through a virtual design. In the prospective study, participants were assigned to cohorts based on the clinical history participants reported in a screening survey and a study questionnaire. Recovered participants in ImmuneRACE Cohort 3 were defined as having two consecutive negative NP/OP PCR tests, clearance from a healthcare professional, or resolution of symptoms. Each participant in the prospective study had whole blood, serum and a nasopharyngeal or oropharyngeal swab collected by mobile phlebotomists. Additional blood draws and questionnaires over an approximately two-month period could optionally be provided by prospective study participants. Prospective study blood samples were shipped either frozen or at room temperature before DNA extraction.

The V and J segments used are TRBV27 and TRBJ2-7, and TRBD1 matches 9 of the central bases. The sample taken for sequencing was PBMCs or T cells enriched from blood (not recorded which). The TCR sequence derives from a woman aged 30 to 39 who had recovered from COVID-19. The CDR3 is CASSKGQGAYEQYF. The nucleotide sequence reads TGTGCCAGCAGTAAGGGACAGGGTGCCTACGAGCAGTACTTC.